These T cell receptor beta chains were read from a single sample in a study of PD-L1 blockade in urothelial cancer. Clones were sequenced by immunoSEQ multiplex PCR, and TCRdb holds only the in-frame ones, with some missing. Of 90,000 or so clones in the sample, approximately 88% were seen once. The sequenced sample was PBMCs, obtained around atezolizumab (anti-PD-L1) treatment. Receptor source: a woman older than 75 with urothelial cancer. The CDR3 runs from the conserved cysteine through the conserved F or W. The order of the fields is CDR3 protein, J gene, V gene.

CASTLNTEAFF TRBJ1-1 TRBV19
CASSLSRPFEQPQHF TRBJ1-5 TRBV28
CASRKGTSGPQEAQYF TRBJ2-5 TRBV28
CASSYQQGVSYGYTF TRBJ1-2 TRBV10-2
CASSLGLAGGRSYEQYF TRBJ2-7 TRBV7-2
CASREGQPNSYEQYF TRBJ2-7 TRBV6-1
CAWIAGGSLYEQYF TRBJ2-7 TRBV30
CASSRGLAGDHEQYF TRBJ2-7 TRBV9
CASSLAGLAGFNEQFF TRBJ2-1 TRBV13
CASSTQGGQPQHF TRBJ1-5 TRBV11-2
CASIKDFSYEQYF TRBJ2-7 TRBV2
CAWSNRGGWDTQYF TRBJ2-3 TRBV30
CAISDKGQITEAFF TRBJ1-1 TRBV10-3
CASSQKSGGNTIYF TRBJ1-3 TRBV5-4
CASSYRLVYEQYF TRBJ2-7 TRBV7-6
CASSIRGDPYYGYTF TRBJ1-2 TRBV19
CASSFRGTSETQYF TRBJ2-5 TRBV7-9
CASSDTAGATGELFF TRBJ2-2 TRBV10-1
CASSKEREYGELFF TRBJ2-2 TRBV11-3
CARNQTGVRTGTQYF TRBJ2-5 TRBV27
CASSAGGGETQYF TRBJ2-5 TRBV2
CASSSSGASYEQYF TRBJ2-7 TRBV7-3
CASRVGQPNTEAFF TRBJ1-1 TRBV28
CASSRDISEAFF TRBJ1-1 TRBV11-1
CASSSGTDHQPQHF TRBJ1-5 TRBV25-1
CASPGTGSGGNTEAFF TRBJ1-1 TRBV2
CASSFGMRYDEQYF TRBJ2-7 TRBV18
CASSSLDEKLFF TRBJ1-4 TRBV7-9
CASSPAGATNEKLFF TRBJ1-4 TRBV9
CASREAGGSYEQYF TRBJ2-7 TRBV28
CASSYSGPSGVGEQFF TRBJ2-1 TRBV6-6
CASSLQGMNTEAFF TRBJ1-1 TRBV28
CASSRVVRTSDTGELFF TRBJ2-2 TRBV18
CAISGLITPYTEAFF TRBJ1-1 TRBV10-3
CASSLGQKQETQYF TRBJ2-5 TRBV11-3
CASSESGEEKLFF TRBJ1-4 TRBV25-1
CASSPPGAIRPGELFF TRBJ2-2 TRBV18
CATSRVGQLQETQYF TRBJ2-5 TRBV15
CASSSGDTIIRYGYTF TRBJ1-2 TRBV5-4
CASRRRNTGELFF TRBJ2-2 TRBV28
CASSLAHASGYTF TRBJ1-2 TRBV7-9
CASSGGQASFSGANVLTF TRBJ2-6 TRBV27
CASSLTGLAGVETQYF TRBJ2-5 TRBV7-3
CASSPRRQIANYGYTF TRBJ1-2 TRBV21-1
CASSLGQGVGTEAFF TRBJ1-1 TRBV5-6
CASSLTSGRAVVGEFF TRBJ2-1 TRBV5-6
CASSLSPVTSGQPQHF TRBJ1-5 TRBV5-5
CASSLQGVNTEAFF TRBJ1-1 TRBV28
CASSRRAGSYEQYF TRBJ2-7 TRBV5-5
CASRFQGPGANVLTF TRBJ2-6 TRBV28
CASSLAGGLNNEKLFF TRBJ1-4 TRBV7-9
CASGTEAKTQYF TRBJ2-5 TRBV27